The T cell receptor beta chain under discussion was sequenced for a study of graft-versus-host responses after intestinal transplantation. Study-wide context: Each of the recipients got a multivisceral, liver-intestinal, or isolated intestinal transplant. Tacrolimus plus steroids were given to all recipients for roughly 3 years, preceded by anti-thymocyte globulin induction. Findings and caveats of the study: Detected in recipient marrow were GvH clones, some of which were first observed in ileum or blood. Clonal ratios of graft-versus-host to host-versus-graft in allografts were high for patients exhibiting graft-donor T cell macrochimerism.

The table came from immunoSEQ multiplex PCR; TCRdb's copy has only in-frame clones and leaves some out. The sample lists some 87,000 clones; about nine tenths were seen once. The V segment lost 4 bases and the J segment 6 bases; nucleotides outside the gene matches: 15. Looked up from germline, CDR1 is SEHNR and CDR2 is FQNEAQ (reference sequence). This CDR3 region has 17 residues. A word on this clone: Its antigen is unidentified.

Sequences were derived from unstimulated CD4+ T cells sorted from spleen or lymph node cells, sampled before intestinal transplant. The receptor was isolated from a human donor who received an intestinal transplant. The chain joins TRBV7-9 to TRBJ2-3; 8 bases match TRBD2. CDR3 protein: CASSYPRGSGSVDTQYF. The CDR3 region has the DNA TGTGCCAGCAGCTATCCCCGCGGGAGCGGGAGTGTTGATACGCAGTATTTT. Full variable domain (missing parts from reference TRBV7-9 and TRBJ2-3): DTGVSQNPRHKITKRGQNVTFRCDPISEHNRLYWYRQTLGQGPEFLTYFQNEAQLEKSRLLSDRFSAERPKGSFSTLEIQRTEQGDSAMYLCASSYPRGSGSVDTQYFGPGTRLTVL.